This TCR beta chain originates from a study of vaccination and CD4 T cells after COVID-19. For the study at large: Six males and four females constituted the convalescent cohort, two of whom were Hispanic. As a positive control, some control cultures were given a CEFX pool, while others were given an HIV-1 Nef pool or no peptide. Overall study results and limits: Spike mono-reactivity held for 304 of 307 vaccine-specific clones in convalescent patients.

The Oncomine TCR Beta short-read assay was what sequenced the DNA obtained from cultured CD4+ T cells. TCRdb reanalysed the PCR reads using MiXCR and keeps one entry per CDR3 protein. The sample lists 23,000 or so distinct CDR3 sequences, around 69% occurring once. Treatment: roughly 10-day PBMC culture with coronavirus spike peptide pools or control peptides (ViraFEST assay). Cultures of PBMCs, roughly 2.1 million per well, were set up with about 10 IU/ml IL-2 and roughly 9.5 ug/ml peptide pools. The CDR3 length is 14 residues. Per the germline V gene, CDR1 is GTSNPN and CDR2 is SVGIG (reference sequence). V was cut by 4 bases and J by 7 bases, with 19 bases left in between. This clonotype was detected a few times. Its matching antigen is unknown.

The TCR originated in a human donor who received a COVID-19 vaccine. Specimen: CD4+ T cells from blood, cultured in vitro, collected after SARS-CoV-2 vaccination. The gene calls are TRBV30 and TRBJ1-2; D is undetermined. CDR3 in DNA: TGTGCCTGGACCAGGAAGAGGTCGTGGGGTGGCTACACCTTC. It is translated as CAWTRKRSWGGYTF.